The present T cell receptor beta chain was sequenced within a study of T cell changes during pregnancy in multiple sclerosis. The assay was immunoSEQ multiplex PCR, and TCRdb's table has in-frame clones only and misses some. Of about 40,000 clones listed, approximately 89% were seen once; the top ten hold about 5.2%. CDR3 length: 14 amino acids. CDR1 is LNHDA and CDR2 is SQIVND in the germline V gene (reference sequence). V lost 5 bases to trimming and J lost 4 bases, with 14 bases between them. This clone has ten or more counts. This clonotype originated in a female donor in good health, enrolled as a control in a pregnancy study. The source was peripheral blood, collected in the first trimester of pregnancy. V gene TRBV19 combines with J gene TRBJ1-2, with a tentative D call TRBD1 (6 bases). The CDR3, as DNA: TGTGCCAGTAGTCATACTACAGGGTTCTATGGCTACACCTTC. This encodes CASSHTTGFYGYTF. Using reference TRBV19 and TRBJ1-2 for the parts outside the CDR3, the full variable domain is DGGITQSPKYLFRKEGQNVTLSCEQNLNHDAMYWYRQDPGQGLRLIYYSQIVNDFQKGDIAEGYSVSREKKESFPLTVTSAQKNPTAFYLCASSHTTGFYGYTFGSGTRLTVV.